This TCR beta chain was recovered during a study of blood T cell repertoires in COVID-19. For the study at large: The United States, Italy and Spain supplied acute and convalescent COVID-19 samples. Sources were T cells, B-cell-depleted T cells, or PBMCs; the material itself was cDNA or gDNA.

The CDR3 length is 15 residues. Trimming shortened V by 7 bases and J by 3 bases, and 13 bases separated the two germline ends. The V gene's germline CDR1 is MNHEY and CDR2 SVGAGI. Original methodology: Counts of nucleated cells, estimated from reference gene primer amplification, were obtained. Sequenced by immunoSEQ multiplex PCR; TCRdb stores in-frame clones only, minus some. D and trimming were read from the DNA, whereas the V and J calls and clone size are those reported in that table. The table includes around 200,000 clones, 84% detected once. The chain couples TRBV6-5 to TRBJ1-6; maybe TRBD1 (6 bases). Sequencing was performed on peripheral blood. The TCR sequence derives from a human donor in a cohort sampled during active COVID-19. For the CDR3, the DNA is TGTGCCAGCACCGTACAGGGTAGCTATAATTCACCCCTCCACTTT. Translating it yields CASTVQGSYNSPLHF.